One T cell receptor (beta chain) is described in this entry. This clonotype was seen at least ten times. Its binding antigen is unknown. It has no much larger one-base neighbor in the sample; base qualities were not kept. To synthesize cDNA, template-switch 5'RACE was performed with a primer carrying a 10-nucleotide random unique molecular identifier so that each TCR transcript was tagged. Each sequencing run produced over 160 million TCR-beta sequences covering 15-18 subjects. The RNeasy kit was used to extract total RNA. The KAPA Real-time Library Amplification kit was used to amplify TCR-beta VDJ regions with primers for the TCR constant region and the 5'RACE anchor. A first PCR added sample indexes and Illumina adaptors, after which a second PCR increased the library yield. After Ampure bead purification, the roughly 650 bp TCR product was size-selected on a 2% E-gel SizeSelection system. Before pooling, library quality was assessed on a Bioanalyzer, concentration was determined with Qubit, and library quantification was performed with the Kapa Library Quantification kit. Paired-end 2 x 150 bp sequencing of the libraries was performed on an Illumina HiSeq 2500. To increase sequence diversity, roughly 24-32% phiX was spiked into each library pool. The source study handled its data this way. Quality-filtered reads were processed with the UMI-based MiGEC pipeline, which removed over 75% of raw TCR sequences during error correction. IMGT germline references were used for alignment of VDJ genes, and clonotypes were defined by a unique CDR3 amino acid sequence together with V-J genes. Clonal expansion, Shannon diversity and CDR3 relatedness (CalcPairwiseDistances, ClusterSamples) were evaluated with VDJtools, and phylogenetic trees were built with CLCbio workbench. Clones with at least 8 unique UMIs were defined as expanded, with this threshold being based on coefficient-of-variation modelling across technical triplicates. Using fastp at Q25 and MiXCR, TCRdb reprocessed the public reads and kept productive beta chains. Under each unique CDR3 protein, matching rows form one entry showing the most common genes and DNA. The V and J calls and clone size are TCRdb's, not the authors'. The sample yields some 87,000 distinct CDR3 sequences; 4.5% to 7.5% were counted once. Over 6.5% of the sample is taken by the ten largest.

This specimen comes from a study of neurological immune-mediated disorders (dated by TCRdb to between 2019 and 2020). As for the study more broadly: Among the 34 multiple sclerosis patients, about 31 had relapsing-remitting MS and 3 had secondary progressive MS. The study compared peripheral blood TCR-beta repertoires of HTLV-I-associated myelopathy (HAM/TSP) patients, multiple sclerosis patients and healthy controls using UMI-based sequencing. The cohort was made up of 68 subjects, consisting of about 15 HAM/TSP patients, around 35 multiple sclerosis patients and 20 healthy controls. Alongside PBMC samples, the set of more than 85 TCR-beta libraries contained longitudinal samples, technical triplicates, and paired CD4+ and CD8+ T-cell subsets that had been sorted. Longitudinal HAM/TSP and healthy donors were sampled at 3 time-points each (about 3-40 month intervals). Beyond this particular receptor, the publication reports: Across subjects, expanded clones never shared an identical CDR3 amino acid sequence, which suggests that the TCR-beta repertoires in every group were private. TCR clonal expansion was highest in HAM/TSP patients and lowest in MS patients, with MS patients falling below even healthy controls. In a phylogenetic analysis, the repertoires of 18 out of 34 MS patients fell into a single cluster of related CDR3 sequences, pointing to a possible signature at the repertoire level. No clinical or MRI features were associated with the MS cluster, and the authors said that larger cohorts are needed.

V drops 0 bases and J drops 2 bases, leaving 8 bases in between. Measured from the cysteine to the phenylalanine, the CDR3 is 14 residues long. Kept here is only the CDR3 DNA, which spans 42 bases and is read in frame from base 1. For CDR1 and CDR2, the germline V gene lists SGHRS and YFSETQ. In light of the paper, this sample's time point label describes: longitudinal time-point 2. Libraries from unsorted PBMCs were made from 2 million PBMCs kept in RNAlater at -80 degrees C until RNA extraction. Multiple sclerosis patients were enrolled in a US clinical protocol evaluating disease progression by magnetic resonance imaging. Peripheral blood was subjected to Ficoll-Hypaque density gradient centrifugation to isolate PBMCs, which were then cryopreserved in liquid nitrogen.

In this chain, TRBV5-1 is recombined with TRBJ1-2, with the identity of the D gene unclear. The TCR comes from a woman in her fifties or sixties with multiple sclerosis. The sequenced sample consisted of PBMCs. The CDR3 reads as follows: CASSLDQRNYGYTF. The DNA sequence reads TGCGCCAGCAGCTTGGATCAGAGAAACTATGGCTACACCTTC.